The rows below give T cell receptor beta chains drawn from one sample of a study of blood T cell repertoires in COVID-19. TCRdb's copy holds only in-frame clones and misses some; the assay was immunoSEQ multiplex PCR. The table has 200,000 to 250,000 clones, 70% to 90% seen once. Sequencing input: peripheral blood. The receptors were sampled from a man aged 45-65 years with acute or convalescent COVID-19. The CDR3 runs from the conserved cysteine through the conserved F or W. D genes are given only for firm matches. Size tells how often a clone was seen (once, few, many) or the class of an expanded clone, and some rows leave it out.

v_call	d_call	j_call	clone_size	cdr3_aa	cdr3_nt
TRBV19	TRBD1	TRBJ1-2	NA	CASSSGTGGGGYTF	TGTGCCAGTAGTTCCGGGACAGGGGGCGGTGGCTACACCTTC
TRBV6-5	NA	TRBJ1-6	NA	CASSYSIQGDSPLHF	TGTGCCAGCAGTTACTCGATACAGGGAGATTCACCCCTCCACTTT
TRBV30	NA	TRBJ1-6	NA	CAWRAGSPLHF	TGTGCCTGGAGAGCGGGTTCACCCCTCCACTTT
TRBV9	NA	TRBJ2-1	NA	CASSVRGGEQFF	TGTGCCAGCAGCGTCAGGGGAGGGGAGCAGTTCTTC
TRBV27	TRBD1	TRBJ2-5	NA	CASSPGTGQETQYF	TGTGCCAGCAGCCCCGGGACAGGGCAAGAGACCCAGTACTTC
TRBV5-8	TRBD1	TRBJ1-2	NA	CASRTGTGGLLF	TGTGCCAGCAGAACCGGGACAGGGGGCCTCCTCTTC
TRBV2	NA	TRBJ1-1	NA	CASSETRLNTEAFF	TGTGCCAGCAGTGAAACCAGGTTAAACACTGAAGCTTTCTTT
TRBV6-5	NA	TRBJ2-5	NA	CASRQQETQYF	TGTGCCAGCAGGCAGCAAGAGACCCAGTACTTC
TRBV6-5	NA	TRBJ1-1	NA	CASTLRGNTEAFF	TGTGCCAGCACTTTAAGGGGGAACACTGAAGCTTTCTTT
TRBV4-1	TRBD2	TRBJ2-7	NA	CASSQVLGLAGYEQYF	TGCGCCAGCAGCCAAGTCTTAGGACTAGCCGGCTACGAGCAGTACTTC
TRBV7-9	TRBD1	TRBJ1-2	NA	CASSTRDRGDGYTF	TGTGCCAGCAGCACTCGGGACAGGGGAGATGGCTACACCTTC
TRBV5-6	NA	TRBJ2-1	few	CASSLINEQFF	TGTGCCAGCAGCTTGATAAATGAGCAGTTCTTC
TRBV6-5	TRBD1	TRBJ1-2	NA	CASSRDRGVDGYTF	TGTGCCAGCAGCCGGGACAGAGGGGTGGATGGCTACACCTTC
TRBV5-1	NA	TRBJ2-7	NA	CASSLGHLSYEQYF	TGCGCCAGCAGCTTGGGACACCTCTCCTACGAGCAGTACTTC
TRBV4-1	NA	TRBJ1-2	NA	CASSLEEAANYGYTF	TGCGCCAGCAGCCTCGAGGAGGCTGCTAACTATGGCTACACCTTC
TRBV30	TRBD2	TRBJ2-7	NA	CAWNPGLAYEQYF	TGTGCCTGGAATCCGGGACTAGCCTACGAGCAGTACTTC
TRBV5-8	NA	TRBJ1-2	NA	CASSFTGPLGGYTF	TGTGCCAGCAGCTTCACCGGCCCCCTAGGCGGCTACACCTTC
TRBV9	NA	TRBJ2-5	NA	CASSPEQGFRGIAQYF	TGTGCCAGCAGCCCAGAGCAGGGGTTCCGAGGGATCGCCCAGTACTTC
TRBV19	TRBD2	TRBJ2-1	NA	CATSNEAGGPSEQFF	TGTGCCACCTCAAATGAGGCGGGGGGGCCCAGTGAGCAGTTCTTC
TRBV6-5	TRBD1	TRBJ1-6	NA	CASSNGGTGNSPLHF	TGTGCCAGCAGTAACGGGGGGACAGGGAATTCACCCCTCCACTTT
TRBV11-2	TRBD1	TRBJ2-5	NA	CASSLSPGQGAPETQYF	TGTGCCAGCAGCTTATCCCCTGGACAGGGAGCGCCAGAGACCCAGTACTTC
TRBV18	NA	TRBJ1-4	NA	CASSPNQGRENEKLFF	TGTGCCAGCTCACCCAACCAGGGGAGGGAGAATGAAAAACTGTTTTTT
TRBV2	TRBD1	TRBJ1-1	NA	CASKGQGFTEAFF	TGTGCCAGCAAGGGACAGGGATTCACTGAAGCTTTCTTT
TRBV7-9	NA	TRBJ1-2	NA	CASSLGGAANYGYTF	TGTGCCAGCAGCTTAGGAGGCGCAGCTAACTATGGCTACACCTTC
TRBV19	TRBD1	TRBJ1-4	NA	CASRPPGGSEKLFF	TGTGCCAGTAGGCCGCCAGGGGGGAGTGAAAAACTGTTTTTT
TRBV3-1/TRBV3-2	TRBD1	TRBJ2-1	NA	CASSPMRTGAYNEQFF	TGTGCCAGCAGCCCCATGAGGACAGGGGCCTACAATGAGCAGTTCTTC
TRBV5-8	TRBD1	TRBJ2-1	few	CASSRGQGSYNEQFF	TGTGCCAGCAGCCGTGGACAGGGGTCCTACAATGAGCAGTTCTTC
TRBV18	NA	TRBJ1-4	NA	CASSPPRGVDTTNEKLFF	TGTGCCAGCTCACCACCGCGGGGGGTGGATACAACTAATGAAAAACTGTTTTTT
TRBV5-6	TRBD1	TRBJ2-3	NA	CASSFLSGTATDTQYF	TGTGCCAGCAGCTTTCTCTCCGGGACAGCCACAGATACGCAGTATTTT
TRBV11-3	NA	TRBJ2-1	NA	CASSLGQGLYNEQFF	TGTGCCAGCAGCTTAGGGCAGGGTCTCTACAATGAGCAGTTCTTC
TRBV6-2/TRBV6-3	NA	TRBJ2-7	NA	CASSFNHYEQYF	TGTGCCAGCAGTTTCAATCACTACGAGCAGTACTTC
TRBV7-3	TRBD2	TRBJ2-5	NA	CASSLGEGETQYF	TGTGCCAGCAGCTTAGGGGAGGGGGAGACCCAGTACTTC
TRBV6-2/TRBV6-3	NA	TRBJ1-1	few	CASNPQGLNTEAFF	TGTGCCAGCAACCCACAGGGATTGAACACTGAAGCTTTCTTT
TRBV27	TRBD1	TRBJ1-3	NA	CASRKQGAVGNTIYF	TGTGCCAGCAGGAAACAGGGGGCGGTTGGAAACACCATATATTTT
TRBV5-1	NA	TRBJ1-1	NA	CASSLSYGDTEAFF	TGCGCCAGCAGCTTATCCTACGGGGACACTGAAGCTTTCTTT
TRBV5-6	TRBD1	TRBJ1-4	NA	CASSLKDRAYNEKLFF	TGTGCCAGCAGCTTAAAGGACAGGGCTTATAATGAAAAACTGTTTTTT
TRBV4-1	NA	TRBJ1-1	NA	CASSRLTGILGEAFF	TGCGCCAGCAGCCGACTCACAGGGATTTTGGGTGAAGCTTTCTTT
TRBV5-1	TRBD1	TRBJ1-6	NA	CASSLEQGAPLHF	TGCGCCAGCAGCTTGGAACAGGGGGCACCCCTCCACTTT
TRBV25-1	NA	TRBJ2-2	NA	CASSELGGRGANTGELFF	TGTGCCAGCAGTGAATTGGGGGGACGGGGAGCGAACACCGGGGAGCTGTTTTTT
TRBV7-8	TRBD1	TRBJ2-1	NA	CASSGRQGSNEQFF	TGTGCCAGCAGCGGTAGACAGGGGAGCAATGAGCAGTTCTTC
TRBV6-5	TRBD1	TRBJ2-5	once	CASRDYRGQETQYF	TGTGCCAGCAGGGATTACAGGGGGCAGGAGACCCAGTACTTC
TRBV5-4	TRBD1	TRBJ1-2	NA	CASSLGGTGLITAYGYTF	TGTGCCAGCAGCTTGGGGGGGACAGGCCTAATAACCGCATATGGCTACACCTTC
TRBV12-3/TRBV12-4	NA	TRBJ1-1	NA	CASSLAPSKEAFF	TGTGCCAGCAGTTTGGCCCCGTCCAAAGAAGCTTTCTTT
TRBV6-5	TRBD1	TRBJ1-5	NA	CASRQGNQPQHF	TGTGCCAGCCGACAGGGGAATCAGCCCCAGCATTTT
TRBV4-2	TRBD1	TRBJ1-4	NA	CASSQVETGKIGKLFF	TGTGCCAGCAGCCAAGTGGAGACAGGGAAAATCGGAAAACTGTTTTTT
TRBV19	TRBD1	TRBJ1-5	once	CASSPWDRGRWRVAQHF	TGTGCCAGTAGTCCCTGGGACAGAGGGAGGTGGCGGGTGGCCCAGCATTTT
TRBV7-2	TRBD1	TRBJ1-4	NA	CASSSQGARLEKLFF	TGTGCCAGCAGCTCCCAGGGGGCGCGTCTTGAAAAACTGTTTTTT
TRBV5-4	NA	TRBJ2-1	NA	CASSLGGQYRNEQFF	TGTGCCAGCAGCTTGGGGGGACAATATCGTAATGAGCAGTTCTTC
TRBV18	NA	TRBJ1-3	NA	CASSQIGAGNTIYF	TGTGCCAGCTCTCAAATAGGGGCTGGAAACACCATATATTTT
TRBV19	TRBD1	TRBJ1-4	NA	CASSRGQGARKLFF	TGTGCCAGTAGTAGAGGACAGGGGGCGCGAAAACTGTTTTTT
TRBV19	NA	TRBJ2-5	NA	CASSTSVVSETQYF	TGTGCCAGTAGTACCTCGGTTGTTTCTGAGACCCAGTACTTC